The sequence of this T cell receptor beta chain was determined in a study of T cell repertoires in cytomegalovirus infection. Study as a whole: Public TCR beta signatures provided an indication of both CMV infection and a matching HLA type.

Using its own MiXCR run on the reads, TCRdb lists one record per CDR3 protein. The profile shows about 700,000 distinct CDR3 sequences, approximately 33% of them singletons. Study observations and caveats: Summed frequency of shared TCR beta families picked out CMV carriers who also had the relevant HLA.

Concerning this clonotype itself: Its cognate antigen is unknown.

The trim removed 1 base at V and 1 base at J, leaving 11 bases unmatched. The germline V gene has CDR1 LGHNT and CDR2 FRNRAP. CDR3 size: 18 residues. This specimen was cultured PBMCs, taken from culture after CMV antigen stimulation. The gene calls are TRBV12-5 and TRBJ2-3; 7 positions match TRBD2. This clonotype was sampled from a human donor in good health (CMV status not recorded). Some clones in this sample may be carry-over from other donors' samples. CDR3 DNA: TGTGCTAGTGGTTTGGCTCCACTCGGGGGGTCCGGCACAGATACGCAGTATTTT. Its protein is CASGLAPLGGSGTDTQYF.